This T cell receptor beta chain was profiled in a study of technical replicates of blood from a few donors (TCRdb year 2017). The CDR1 and CDR2 encoded by the germline V gene (reference sequence) are LNHNV and YYDKDF. V is cut by 0 bases and J by 6 bases, and the space between the germline ends is 15 bases. The CDR3 spans 15 residues, from the cysteine through the phenylalanine. Only the CDR3 part of the read is kept: 45 bases, read in frame from the first base. Note on this clone: The target of this receptor is not known. No qualities accompany the bases; no much larger clone lies one base away.

Libraries were made using the immunoSEQ multiplex PCR assay. Not all clones reach the TCRdb copy of this immuneACCESS table, which keeps in-frame sequences only. Checked studies attribute under half of the gap to unresolved V genes and leave the rest unexplained. Counted in this sample were about 74,000 clones; approximately 95% of them appeared once. Jointly, the top ten make up under 0.4% of the sample. The specimen sequenced was T cells isolated from PBMCs. The clonotype originates from a human donor in good health. The chain is assembled from TRBV15 and TRBJ2-7; the D segment cannot be called with confidence. The CDR3 is CATSRDIGGAIEQYF. The nucleotide sequence reads as follows: TGTGCCACCAGCAGAGATATTGGCGGAGCGATCGAGCAGTACTTC.